This T cell receptor beta chain was documented in a study of Ad26.COV2.S vaccination and SARS-CoV-2 variants. Study information: Administration of Ad26.COV2.S was intramuscular, either once or twice 56 days apart. The study's findings and limits: Vaccine recipients showed a spike-specific TCR breadth that was higher than in placebo recipients. Substantial breadth was reported for post-vaccination spike-specific CD8+ and CD4+ T cells.

Specified treatment: roughly 20 received Ad26.COV2.S at low or high dose, single or two shots; five or six received placebo; per-sample allocation not given. Day 63 after the first vaccine or placebo injection was the time point for sampling. Concerning this clone itself: The antigen remains unidentified.

CDR1 and CDR2 (germline): SGDLS, YYNGEE. This CDR3 comprises 20 residues. The trim removed 0 bases at V and 6 bases at J, leaving 23 bases unmatched. TCRdb keeps only in-frame clones here, not all; method: immunoSEQ multiplex PCR. Of 300,000 to 350,000 clones listed, 85% to 90% are singletons. This clonotype was obtained from a person aged 18-65 years who received the Ad26.COV2.S COVID-19 vaccine or a placebo. The chain has TRBV9 and TRBJ1-2; 7 bases line up with TRBD1. The starting material was peripheral blood, obtained in a trial of Ad26.COV2.S vaccine versus placebo. The CDR3 DNA follows: TGTGCCAGCAGCGTAGTAGGAGATACCGGGCGAGACAGGGCAGCGGATGGCTACACCTTC. This translates into CASSVVGDTGRDRAADGYTF.